This is a list of T cell receptor beta chains from one sample in a study of T cells in Graves' hyperthyroidism and ophthalmopathy. TCRdb called the multiplex PCR reads again in MiXCR, with one record for every CDR3 protein. The sample has 800,000 or so distinct CDR3 sequences; over 35% are singletons. Sequencing used blood. Source of these receptors: a man younger than 35 with Graves' hyperthyroidism. The CDR3 runs from the conserved cysteine through the conserved F or W. A D gene is named only where the DNA matches it firmly. Size values are once, few and many counts, or a class for expanded clones, and some rows have none.

v_call	d_call	j_call	clone_size	cdr3_nt	cdr3_aa
TRBV2	-	TRBJ2-7	-	TGTGCCATCAAGGACCGACCCTACGAGCAGTACTTC	CAIKDRPYEQYF
TRBV4-1	-	TRBJ1-1	-	TGCGCCAGCAGCTGGGAGGGGGGTCTGAACGCTGAAGCTTTCTTT	CASSWEGGLNAEAFF
TRBV7-2	-	TRBJ2-6	-	TGTGCCAGCAGCCACGGAAACTCTGGGGCCAACGTCCTGACTTTC	CASSHGNSGANVLTF
TRBV6-4	TRBD1	TRBJ2-6	-	TGTGCCAGCAGTGACTCAGGGACAGGAAGCTCTGGGGCCAACGTCCTGACTTTC	CASSDSGTGSSGANVLTF
TRBV7-2	TRBD1	TRBJ1-2	many	TGTGCCAGCAGCTTAGTCGGGACAGCTTATGGCTACACCTTC	CASSLVGTAYGYTF
TRBV7-9	TRBD2	TRBJ2-7	-	TGTGCCAGCAGCTTACTAGGCAGGGAGGGTTTTTACGGGCAGTACTTC	CASSLLGREGFYGQYF
TRBV7-2	-	TRBJ1-5	few	TGTGCCAGCAGCTTAGTAACAGGCTACAATCAGCCCCAGCATTTT	CASSLVTGYNQPQHF
TRBV2	TRBD1	TRBJ2-7	many	TGTGCCACCGGACAGGATGGAACCTACGAGCAGTACTTC	CATGQDGTYEQYF
TRBV12-3/TRBV12-4	-	TRBJ2-7	few	TGTGCCAGCAGTAGCGCCCGAAGGACAGCCTACGAGCAGTACTTC	CASSSARRTAYEQYF
TRBV20-1	-	TRBJ2-7	-	TGCAGTGCTAGAGACGTAGCCGGGAGTGGCCACGAGCAGTACTTC	CSARDVAGSGHEQYF
TRBV29-1	TRBD1	TRBJ2-6	-	TGCAGCGTTCCGGGACAGGGGGCCTTCGGGGCTTTC	CSVPGQGAFGAF